This TCR beta chain came from a study of metastatic and nonmetastatic thyroid tumors. TCRdb re-clonotyped the PCR reads through MiXCR. Here the sample spans 15,000 to 20,000 clones, roughly 22% being singletons. The CDR3 extends over 16 amino acids. Germline V lookup: CDR1 LNHDA, CDR2 SQIVND (reference sequence). Trimming shortened V by 5 bases and J by 2 bases, and 19 bases separated the two germline ends. None of the patients had undergone any treatment ahead of thyroid surgery. Study outcomes and limitations: Across blood and tumor, TCR beta diversity in malignant thyroid tumors was reportedly significantly higher than in benign nodules.

Concerning this clone: Antigen unknown.

The sequence was obtained from a female donor with papillary thyroid cancer or a benign thyroid nodule (not recorded which). Some clones in this sample may be carry-over from other donors' samples. V and J are TRBV19 and TRBJ2-7; D is possibly TRBD1 (6 bases). The sample taken for sequencing was adjacent normal tissue. CDR3 nucleotide sequence: TGTGCCAGTAGTTGGTCGGTGGGGGACATAACCTACGAGCAGTACTTC. Its protein product is CASSWSVGDITYEQYF.